The 21 T cell receptor beta chains given below trace back to one sample, sequenced in a study of T cells in Graves' hyperthyroidism and ophthalmopathy. Amplified regions were TCR beta CDR3 sequences from RNA transcripts. The TCR CDR3 first-round RT-PCR relied on the HTBI primer set. TCRdb recomputed calls from the multiplex PCR reads with MiXCR, one row per CDR3 protein. The top ten hold approximately 10% of the sample, which has hundreds of thousands of distinct CDR3 sequences, 11% to 15% seen once. Sequencing input: blood. These receptors were collected from a woman between 18 and 29 years old with Graves' hyperthyroidism.

This clonotype was detected ten times or more. The rearrangement uses TRBV18 and TRBJ1-4, with D perhaps matching TRBD1 (6 bases). The CDR3 covers 14 residues. Trimming stripped 6 bases from V and 4 bases from J, with 12 bases between. Looked up from germline, CDR1 is KGHSH and CDR2 is LQKENI. The CDR3 sequence: CASSPTDSNEKLFF. CDR3 bases: TGTGCCAGCTCCCCGACGGACAGTAATGAAAAACTGTTTTTT.

This clonotype was counted between two and nine times. V gene TRBV28 combines with J gene TRBJ1-2, with 10 bases lining up with TRBD1. V gave up 9 bases and J gave up 6 bases; unmatched junction bases: 7. The CDR3 sequence is 13 residues long. Germline values: CDR1 MDHEN, CDR2 SYDVKM. The DNA of the CDR3 is TGTGCCAGTCAGACAGGGGGCGCGGATGGCTACACCTTC. It yields the protein CASQTGGADGYTF.

This clonotype was detected ten times or more. CDR3 bases: TGTGCCAGCAGCAGAGCGGCCGGGATTAGAAACTACGAGCAGTACTTC. Translation: CASSRAAGIRNYEQYF. The J gene is TRBJ2-7, the V gene TRBV11-2, with D perhaps matching TRBD2 (5 bases). The germline gives CDR1 SGHAT, CDR2 FQNNGV. The CDR3 totals 16 residues. V was trimmed by 5 bases and J by 3 bases, leaving 20 bases between them.

This clonotype occurred once. The chain has TRBV7-8 and TRBJ1-3; tentative D call: TRBD1 (5 bases). Germline V lookup: CDR1 SGHVS, CDR2 FQNEAQ. V was cut by 2 bases and J by 1 base, with 21 bases left in between. The CDR3 is 19 amino acids. CDR3 sequence (DNA): TGTGCCAGCAGCTTATTCGGAGGGACCATAGGATTATCTGGAAACACCATATATTTT. Its protein product is CASSLFGGTIGLSGNTIYF.

The table lists this clonotype with many counts. The J gene is TRBJ2-1, the V gene TRBV6-1; 11 nucleotides match TRBD2. CDR3 size: 17 residues. Germline trimming cut 4 bases from V and 2 bases from J; bases unmatched to any gene: 7. CDR1 is MNHNS and CDR2 is SASEGT in the germline V gene. CDR3 in DNA: TGTGCCAGCAGTGGGTTCGGGACTAGCGGACCCTACAATGAGCAGTTCTTC. The encoded protein is CASSGFGTSGPYNEQFF.

V and J are TRBV2 and TRBJ2-1; no reliable D call. Trimming took off 1 base at V and 8 bases at J, with 9 bases between the two ends. In germline, CDR1 is SNHLY, CDR2 FYNNEI. This CDR3 comprises 13 residues. The CDR3 coding sequence is TGTGCCAGCAGTGAAGACGTCCGGTATGAGCAGTTCTTC. Its translation: CASSEDVRYEQFF.

This clonotype was counted a few times. The chain employs TRBV18 and TRBJ1-1, with D possibly matching TRBD1 (6 bases). This CDR3 is 14 amino acids long. Germline V gene data show CDR1 as KGHSH and CDR2 as LQKENI. The ends were cut back, 6 bases at V and 1 base at J, with 12 bases in the middle. CDR3 coding DNA: TGTGCCAGCTCCCGCGGGACACCGAACACTGAAGCTTTCTTT. Translation: CASSRGTPNTEAFF.

The sample holds a few counts of this clonotype. The chain combines TRBV7-2 with TRBJ2-1; no firm D call. Germline values: CDR1 SGHTA, CDR2 FQGNSA. The CDR3 has 11 residues. Trimming pared 6 bases from V and 6 bases from J, leaving 6 bases between. The CDR3, as DNA: TGTGCCAGCAGAGGGCCCAATGAGCAGTTCTTC. Translation gives CASRGPNEQFF.

The chain combines TRBV5-4 with TRBJ1-2, with D unclear. The germline CDR1 and CDR2 sequences are SGHNT and YYREEE (reference sequence). The CDR3 runs to 15 residues. Trimming removed 1 base at V and 2 bases at J, with 12 bases between. The DNA for the CDR3 is TGTGCCAGCAGCTTGCCGGAGGGATTGAACTATGGCTACACCTTC. Translation gives CASSLPEGLNYGYTF.

This sequence joins TRBV29-1 and TRBJ2-7; tentatively, D is TRBD2 (6 bases). This CDR3 is 12 amino acids long. Trimming removed 4 bases from V and 2 bases from J, with 9 bases in between. The germline gives CDR1 SQVTM, CDR2 ANQGSEA. The CDR3 sequence: CSVGSSAYEQYF. Written as DNA, the CDR3 is TGCAGCGTTGGATCTAGCGCCTACGAGCAGTACTTC.

The rearrangement joins TRBV9 to TRBJ2-3; no reliable D call. The length of the CDR3 is 15 residues. With 3 bases removed from V and 2 bases from J, the gap between germline ends came to 13 bases. CDR1 and CDR2 from the germline V gene are SGDLS and YYNGEE. The CDR3 reads CASSGYGPYTDTQYF. CDR3 sequence (DNA): TGTGCCAGCAGCGGCTATGGGCCTTACACAGATACGCAGTATTTT.

This clonotype was counted only a few times. The V call is TRBV7-2, the J call TRBJ2-1; 7 nucleotides match TRBD1. V shed 3 bases and J 8 bases; nucleotides not matched to a gene: 7. The germline CDR1 and CDR2 sequences are SGHTA and FQGNSA. The CDR3 consists of 14 residues. CDR3 sequence (DNA): TGTGCCAGCAGCTTGGCGAGGGGGCCCGATGAGCAGTTCTTC. Protein sequence: CASSLARGPDEQFF. Based on the CDR3 plus reference TRBV7-2 and TRBJ2-1, the full variable domain is GAGVSQSPSNKVTEKGKDVELRCDPISGHTALYWYRQSLGQGLEFLIYFQGNSAPDKSGLPSDRFSAERTGGSVSTLTIQRTQQEDSAVYLCASSLARGPDEQFFGPGTRLTVL.

This clonotype was counted many times. The chain uses TRBV2 and TRBJ2-7, with 10 bases identical to TRBD2. The germline CDR1 and CDR2 sequences are SNHLY and FYNNEI. This CDR3 has 14 residues. Losses at the gene ends were 6 bases for V and 7 bases for J; bases not matched to a gene: 9. The chain's CDR3 is CASRATSGMGEQYF. Written as DNA, the CDR3 is TGTGCCAGCAGGGCTACTAGCGGGATGGGTGAGCAGTACTTC.

This chain's CDR3 is CASSKIRTGANYGYTF. The CDR3 DNA follows: TGTGCCAGCAGTAAGATCCGGACGGGAGCTAACTATGGCTACACCTTC. J is TRBJ1-2 and V is TRBV6-2 or TRBV6-3; D gene uncertain. CDR1 and CDR2 (germline): MNHEY, SVGEGT. The CDR3 is made up of 16 amino acids. The V gene lost 5 bases and the J gene lost 0 bases, with 16 bases spanning the gap.

V usage is TRBV29-1 and J usage is TRBJ2-5, with 8 bases fitting TRBD1. This CDR3 spans 17 amino acids. The germline V gene encodes CDR1 SQVTM and CDR2 ANQGSEA. The J segment lost 5 bases and the V segment lost 5 bases, leaving 19 bases of the junction unmatched. This CDR3 is CSVTPALGETGEETQYF. The CDR3 DNA sequence: TGCAGCGTTACCCCCGCGTTGGGGGAGACAGGGGAGGAGACCCAGTACTTC. The whole variable domain, filled in from reference TRBV29-1 and TRBJ2-5, reads SAVISQKPSRDICQRGTSLTIQCQVDSQVTMMFWYRQQPGQSLTLIATANQGSEATYESGFVIDKFPISRPNLTFSTLTVSNMSPEDSSIYLCSVTPALGETGEETQYFGPGTRLLVL.

CDR3 in DNA: TGTGCCAGCTCACCGTATGATGACACTAATGAAAAACTGTTTTTT. Protein sequence: CASSPYDDTNEKLFF. The gene calls are TRBV18 and TRBJ1-4; the D is unclear. V dropped 3 bases and J dropped 2 bases, with 10 bases sitting between them. This CDR3 comprises 15 residues. Looked up from germline, CDR1 is KGHSH and CDR2 is LQKENI. Looking up the rest from reference TRBV18 and TRBJ1-4 gives the full variable domain: NAGVMQNPRHLVRRRGQEARLRCSPMKGHSHVYWYRQLPEEGLKFMVYLQKENIIDESGMPKERFSAEFPKEGPSILRIQQVVRGDSAAYFCASSPYDDTNEKLFFGSGTQLSVL.

This clonotype has more than one count but fewer than ten. The chain has TRBV29-1 and TRBJ2-7, with 11 bases matching TRBD2. Germline V gene data show CDR1 as SQVTM and CDR2 as ANQGSEA. The ends lost 5 bases at V and 2 bases at J; junction bases unmatched: 8. The CDR3 is 15 residues long. In DNA, the CDR3 is TGCAGCGTTCGCTTCCTAGCGGGAGGCCCCTACGAGCAGTACTTC. This sequence encodes CSVRFLAGGPYEQYF.

Only a few counts were recorded for this clonotype. The rearrangement links TRBV7-8 to TRBJ1-1; TRBD1 is a possible D gene (6 bases). V lost 3 bases and J lost 2, with 13 bases in between. CDR3 size: 15 residues. Looked up from germline, CDR1 is SGHVS and CDR2 is FQNEAQ. The chain's CDR3 is CASSLEPGANTEAFF. Here the CDR3 DNA reads TGTGCCAGCAGCTTGGAGCCAGGGGCAAACACTGAAGCTTTCTTT.

This clonotype has a count of ten or more. The chain uses TRBV30 and TRBJ1-1, with 8 bases matching TRBD1. The CDR3 consists of 15 residues. CDR1 is GTSNPN, CDR2 SVGIG, per germline (reference sequence). The ends lost 5 bases at V and 0 bases at J; junction bases unmatched: 8. In nucleotides, the CDR3 is TGTGCCTGGGGATCAAACAGGGGGATGAACACTGAAGCTTTCTTT. Its protein product is CAWGSNRGMNTEAFF. Using reference TRBV30 and TRBJ1-1 for the parts outside the CDR3, the full variable domain is SQTIHQWPATLVQPVGSPLSLECTVEGTSNPNLYWYRQAAGRGLQLLFYSVGIGQISSEVPQNLSASRPQDRQFILSSKKLLLSDSGFYLCAWGSNRGMNTEAFFGQGTRLTVV.

This clonotype was recorded many times. This chain joins TRBV7-2 and TRBJ1-5; tentatively, D is TRBD1 (6 bases). CDR3 length: 13 residues. Trimming shortened V by 5 bases and J by 7 bases, and 12 bases separated the two germline ends. Germline CDR1 reads SGHTA; CDR2 reads FQGNSA. As DNA, the CDR3 is TGTGCCAGCAGCGGGAGGGGGAGCCAGCCCCAGCATTTT. Protein: CASSGRGSQPQHF.

This clonotype has just a few counts. V and J are TRBV7-3 and TRBJ2-2; D gene uncertain. This CDR3 has 14 residues. Per germline, CDR1 SGHTA and CDR2 FQGTGA. Trimming left V 5 bases short and J 12 bases short, with 19 bases between. CDR3 in amino acids: CASSPISGTAQLFF. The CDR3 DNA sequence: TGTGCCAGCAGCCCCATTTCGGGTACAGCGCAGCTGTTTTTT.